The table lists the clone carrying this T cell receptor beta chain with a count of one. The antigen remains unidentified. Among ophthalmopathy patients, the Clinical Activity Score reached at least 3, the NOSPECS grade reached at least 4, and duration remained under 3 months. Extraction of PBMCs used roughly 9.3 ml of fresh peripheral blood. TCR beta CDR3 regions were amplified from RNA transcripts. The TCR CDR3 was amplified in a first-round RT-PCR using the HTBI primer set. TCRdb reprocessed the multiplex PCR reads via MiXCR and lists one record per CDR3 protein. In the table there are hundreds of thousands of distinct CDR3 sequences, around 15% of which are singletons. These data are taken from a study of T cells in Graves' hyperthyroidism and ophthalmopathy. The CDR3 has 13 residues. V was pared by 4 bases and J by 6 bases, with 3 bases of the junction left unmatched. Regarding the study as a whole: Through a model of 13 V-J features, ophthalmopathy was separated from stable hyperthyroidism. Most clonotypes that expanded in the thyroid above 0.001 also showed up in blood.

This sequence was found in a woman aged 50 to 60 with Graves' ophthalmopathy. This chain links TRBV12-3 or TRBV12-4 with TRBJ2-1; 7 nucleotides align to TRBD1. Sample: blood. The CDR3 DNA reads as TGTGCCAGCAGTTGGAACAGGGGCAATGAGCAGTTCTTC. Translating gives CASSWNRGNEQFF.